One and the same sample provided the 32 T cell receptor beta chains below, sequenced in a study of T cells expressing NK-cell markers. From its re-call of the 5' RACE reads, TCRdb lists each CDR3 protein once, without DNA. Here the sample table reports 500,000 to 700,000 distinct CDR3 sequences. Sequenced input: blood T cells: a sorted CD56 or NKG2C T cell subset, CD4+ or CD8+ T cells, or bulk PBMC T cells (not recorded which). These receptors came from a young man in good health.

The V and J genes are TRBV6-1 and TRBJ2-1; the D gene TCRdb calls, TRBD2, cannot be checked with no DNA. The CDR3 length is 14 residues. Germline V gene lookup returns CDR1 MNHNS and CDR2 SASEGT. CDR3 in amino acids: CASSEEMVAGEWFF.

This chain connects TRBV7-3 to TRBJ2-7; TCRdb returns TRBD1, unconfirmable since there is no DNA. This CDR3 has 15 amino acids. Germline assignment: CDR1 SGHTA and CDR2 FQGTGA. The CDR3 sequence is CASSLEPTGTYEQYF.

The rearrangement links TRBV5-1 to TRBJ1-1. The CDR3 length is 14 residues. From germline, CDR1 is SGHRS and CDR2 YFSETQ. CDR3 protein: CASKPRAMNTEAFF.

The CDR3 spells CASSLVGQVSETQYF. The chain is built from TRBV5-1 and TRBJ2-5; TCRdb reports TRBD1, a call that lacks DNA to check it against. CDR1 and CDR2 (germline): SGHRS, YFSETQ. The CDR3 is made up of 15 amino acids.

This chain links TRBV5-1 with TRBJ1-1; TCRdb indicates TRBD1, and absent DNA this call remains unverified. Germline-derived CDR1 and CDR2 are SGHRS and YFSETQ. The CDR3 is 16 residues long. CDR3: CASSRIAQQDDTEAFF.

J is TRBJ1-4 and V is TRBV21-1. TRBV21-1 is a known pseudogene. The CDR3 has 15 amino acids. This CDR3 is CASKPRRVSNEKLFF.

V is TRBV12-3 or TRBV12-4 and J is TRBJ2-3; lacking DNA, the TRBD2 call made by TCRdb goes unchecked. The CDR3 totals 15 residues. This CDR3 is CASSSGGLGTDTQYF.

The chain employs TRBV20-1 and TRBJ2-1; TCRdb picks TRBD2, but there is no DNA to check that call. The germline V gene has CDR1 DFQATT and CDR2 SNEGSKA (reference sequence). This CDR3 region has 15 residues. CDR3 protein: CSAGLAAGSYNEQFF.

The J gene is TRBJ2-7, the V gene TRBV9; TCRdb's D gene call, TRBD1, goes unchecked for lack of DNA. CDR1 SGDLS and CDR2 YYNGEE come from the germline V gene. CDR3 length: 12 amino acids. The CDR3: CASSGNRGEQYF.

The chain carries TRBV21-1 and TRBJ2-3; with no DNA, the TCRdb D assignment of TRBD2 cannot be verified. TRBV21-1 is a recognized pseudogene. The CDR3 has 20 amino acids. This chain's CDR3 is CASSKVEGLAGEISTDTQYF.

CDR3 protein: CASSLTWTGIRRINYGYTF. The chain joins TRBV12-3 or TRBV12-4 to TRBJ1-2; there is no DNA to check the TCRdb D call of TRBD1. The CDR3 runs to 19 residues.

The V gene is TRBV29-1, the J gene TRBJ2-1; checking the TCRdb D call of TRBD1 is not possible without DNA. The CDR3 covers 14 residues. Germline assignment: CDR1 SQVTM and CDR2 ANQGSEA. The CDR3: CSVESPETYNEQFF.

V gene TRBV29-1 combines with J gene TRBJ2-2; TCRdb returns TRBD1, unconfirmable since there is no DNA. From germline, CDR1 is SQVTM and CDR2 ANQGSEA. CDR3 length equals 16 residues. CDR3 in amino acids: CSVGLLGHRNTGELFF.

The chain carries TRBV7-9 and TRBJ1-5. Germline CDR1 reads SEHNR; CDR2 reads FQNEAQ (reference sequence). This CDR3 spans 13 amino acids. The CDR3 here is CASSSGFDQPQHF.

The chain has TRBV6-5 and TRBJ2-7; TCRdb designates TRBD1, a call that cannot be tested without DNA. The V gene's germline CDR1 is MNHEY and CDR2 SVGAGI. This CDR3 is 16 amino acids long. The CDR3 here is CASSYPGQGGHYEQYF.

The V and J genes are TRBV6-1 and TRBJ2-5; without DNA, the TCRdb call of TRBD1 cannot be checked. The V gene's germline CDR1 is MNHNS and CDR2 SASEGT. There are 15 residues in the CDR3. This CDR3 reads CASNPRGRAGETQYF.

The chain is built from TRBV12-5 and TRBJ2-5; the TCRdb call, TRBD2, lacks DNA for checking. Germline-derived CDR1 and CDR2 are LGHNT and FRNRAP. The CDR3 spans 13 residues. The CDR3 here is CASGLTGGETQYF. Supplemented by reference TRBV12-5 and TRBJ2-5, the full variable domain reads DARVTQTPRHKVTEMGQEVTMRCQPILGHNTVFWYRQTMMQGLELLAYFRNRAPLDDSGMPKDRFSAEMPDATLATLKIQPSEPRDSAVYFCASGLTGGETQYFGPGTRLLVL.

The V call is TRBV15, the J call TRBJ1-1; without DNA, the TCRdb call of TRBD1 cannot be checked. This CDR3 comprises 19 residues. CDR1 and CDR2 from the germline V gene are LNHNV and YYDKDF (reference sequence). CDR3 loop: CATSRDRRQGRNVNTEAFF.

This rearrangement joins TRBV4-3 to TRBJ2-2; lacking DNA, the TRBD2 call made by TCRdb goes unchecked. The CDR3 has 17 amino acids. Germline V CDR1 and CDR2: LGHNA, YSLEER. The CDR3 is CASSQDTWTSETGELFF.

The chain uses TRBV27 and TRBJ2-2; absent DNA, TCRdb's TRBD2 call cannot be checked. The CDR3 runs to 16 residues. CDR1 is MNHEY, CDR2 SMNVEV, per germline (reference sequence). The CDR3 is CASSFGLAGGPGELFF.

The J gene is TRBJ2-3, the V gene TRBV10-1; TCRdb indicates TRBD2, and absent DNA this call remains unverified. The length of the CDR3 is 16 residues. The germline gives CDR1 WNHNN, CDR2 SYGVQD (reference sequence). The CDR3 here is CASSGGGISSADTQYF.

This chain connects TRBV9 to TRBJ2-1; the TCRdb D gene call, TRBD2, has no DNA to confirm it. The CDR3 consists of 15 residues. Germline CDR1 reads SGDLS; CDR2 reads YYNGEE. The CDR3 region is CASSVSLAGENEQFF. The full variable domain, its missing parts supplied by reference TRBV9 and TRBJ2-1, is DSGVTQTPKHLITATGQRVTLRCSPRSGDLSVYWYQQSLDQGLQFLIQYYNGEERAKGNILERFSAQQFPDLHSELNLSSLELGDSALYFCASSVSLAGENEQFFGPGTRLTVL.

The chain couples TRBV27 to TRBJ2-7. CDR3 length: 13 amino acids. The V gene's germline CDR1 is MNHEY and CDR2 SMNVEV (reference sequence). CDR3 loop: CASSLPLTYEQYF.

The rearrangement links TRBV20-1 to TRBJ2-6; TCRdb's assignment of TRBD2 cannot be checked, as there is no DNA. CDR1 and CDR2 (germline): DFQATT, SNEGSKA (reference sequence). The CDR3 length is 15 residues. This CDR3 reads CSASGLASGANVLTF.

CDR3 sequence: CASSLTATGEGIQPQHF. The genes are TRBV7-2 and TRBJ1-5; lacking DNA, the TRBD1 call made by TCRdb goes unchecked. The CDR3 has 17 residues. Germline V CDR1 and CDR2: SGHTA, FQGNSA.

The gene calls are TRBV5-1 and TRBJ2-5; TCRdb's D gene call, TRBD2, goes unchecked for lack of DNA. The germline V gene has CDR1 SGHRS and CDR2 YFSETQ. This CDR3 has 14 residues. CDR3 sequence reads: CASSSRTALGSQYF.

The rearrangement uses TRBV11-3 and TRBJ2-1; TCRdb's D call, TRBD1, is unchecked because there is no DNA. The CDR3 extends over 12 amino acids. CDR1 is SGHNT, CDR2 YENEEA, per germline. CDR3 sequence reads: CASSPGTFGQFF.

The CDR3 loop reads CASSLVGGLVEQFF. The chain is built from TRBV12-3 or TRBV12-4 and TRBJ2-1; the TRBD2 assignment by TCRdb is unverifiable without DNA. This CDR3 contains 14 residues.

This chain links TRBV15 with TRBJ2-2; there is no DNA to check the TCRdb D call of TRBD2. The germline V gene encodes CDR1 LNHNV and CDR2 YYDKDF (reference sequence). This CDR3 has 16 residues. CDR3 sequence reads: CATSRGYGRETGELFF.

This chain connects TRBV5-1 to TRBJ1-3; the TCRdb D gene call, TRBD1, has no DNA to confirm it. The CDR3 has 17 amino acids. CDR1 is SGHRS, CDR2 YFSETQ, per germline. The CDR3 sequence: CASSPGQGISSGNTIYF.

This chain uses TRBV5-6 with TRBJ2-5; TCRdb's D gene call, TRBD2, goes unchecked for lack of DNA. CDR3 length: 16 amino acids. CDR1 is SGHDT and CDR2 is YYEEEE in the germline V gene. The CDR3 loop reads CASSPPPGLAEETQYF.

J is TRBJ1-2 and V is TRBV5-1; no DNA is available, so the TRBD1 call from TCRdb remains unchecked. Germline values: CDR1 SGHRS, CDR2 YFSETQ. This CDR3 contains 17 residues. CDR3 sequence reads: CASSWGAATGDLYGYTF. Filled out from reference TRBV5-1 and TRBJ1-2, the complete variable domain reads KAGVTQTPRYLIKTRGQQVTLSCSPISGHRSVSWYQQTPGQGLQFLFEYFSETQRNKGNFPGRFSGRQFSNSRSEMNVSTLELGDSALYLCASSWGAATGDLYGYTFGSGTRLTVV.